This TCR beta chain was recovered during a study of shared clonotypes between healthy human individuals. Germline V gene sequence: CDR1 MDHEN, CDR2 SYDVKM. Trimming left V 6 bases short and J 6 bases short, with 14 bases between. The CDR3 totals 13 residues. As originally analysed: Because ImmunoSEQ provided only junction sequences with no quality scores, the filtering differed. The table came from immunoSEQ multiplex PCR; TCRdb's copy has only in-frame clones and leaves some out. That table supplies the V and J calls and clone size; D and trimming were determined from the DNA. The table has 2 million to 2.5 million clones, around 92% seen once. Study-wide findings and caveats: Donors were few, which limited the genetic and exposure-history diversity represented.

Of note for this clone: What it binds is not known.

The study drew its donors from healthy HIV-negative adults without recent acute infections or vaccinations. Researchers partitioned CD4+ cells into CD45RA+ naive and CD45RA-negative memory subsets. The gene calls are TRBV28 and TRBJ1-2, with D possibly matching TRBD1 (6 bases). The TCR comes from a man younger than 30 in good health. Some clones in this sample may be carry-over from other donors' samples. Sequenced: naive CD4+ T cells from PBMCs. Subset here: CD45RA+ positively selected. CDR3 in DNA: TGTGCCAGCAGCGGGACACCACCCAATGGCTACACCTTC. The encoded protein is CASSGTPPNGYTF.